This T cell receptor beta chain was sequenced during a study of Ad26.COV2.S vaccination and SARS-CoV-2 variants. Overall study context: The study gave Ad26.COV2.S intramuscularly, once or twice 56 days apart. Overall study results and limits: There was a possibility that the TCR breadth and depth analyses underestimated total T cell responses.

Generated by immunoSEQ multiplex PCR, the TCRdb table keeps only in-frame clones and is missing some. The sample has some 350,000 clones; 85% to 90% are singletons. This sample's treatment: around 19 received Ad26.COV2.S at low or high dose, single or two shots; 5 received placebo; per-sample allocation not given. Samples analyzed were those drawn on day 63 after the first vaccine or placebo injection. Only a few counts were recorded for this clone. The antigen remains unidentified. Trimming removed 1 base at V and 0 bases at J, with 10 bases between. The CDR3 has 15 residues. The germline V gene has CDR1 SGHRS and CDR2 YFSETQ.

This rearrangement joins TRBV5-1 to TRBJ2-5; D may correspond to TRBD1 or TRBD2 (6 bases each). The material was peripheral blood, obtained in a trial of Ad26.COV2.S vaccine versus placebo. The TCR was taken from a person aged 18-60 years who received the Ad26.COV2.S COVID-19 vaccine or a placebo. This CDR3 is CASSLLGGDQETQYF. In DNA, the CDR3 is TGCGCCAGCAGCTTGTTGGGGGGCGACCAAGAGACCCAGTACTTC.